This passage covers 27 T cell receptor beta chains from one sample sequenced in a study of T cell responses to AZD1222 COVID-19 vaccine. The table came from immunoSEQ multiplex PCR; TCRdb's copy has only in-frame clones and leaves some out. The sample includes about 100,000 clones, over 85% of them seen just once. This material consisted of peripheral blood, taken on day 0 of AZD1222 vaccination. The receptors were sampled from an adult in good health.

This clone appeared once. The V call is TRBV5-4, the J call TRBJ1-4, with 7 bases that match TRBD1. CDR3 length: 14 amino acids. Trimming cost V 4 bases and J 5 bases; bases outside gene matches: 5. Germline V gene data show CDR1 as SGHNT and CDR2 as YYREEE (reference sequence). DNA for the CDR3: TGTGCCAGCAGCCTCGGGACAGCAAATGAAAAACTGTTTTTT. Amino acids: CASSLGTANEKLFF.

This clone was detected only a few times. The chain has TRBV19 and TRBJ2-3; 10 nucleotides match TRBD1. The germline V gene has CDR1 LNHDA and CDR2 SQIVND (reference sequence). The CDR3 consists of 16 residues. Trimming took 3 bases from V and 2 from J; bases not matched to a gene: 5. The CDR3 DNA reads TGTGCCAGTAGTATGGGACAGGGGTTCGTCACAGATACGCAGTATTTT. Translated: CASSMGQGFVTDTQYF.

This rearrangement joins TRBV7-2 to TRBJ2-5; no clear D gene. This CDR3 comprises 11 residues. The V and J ends lost 1 base and 5 bases respectively, with 2 bases between them. Germline assignment: CDR1 SGHTA and CDR2 FQGNSA. The CDR3 loop reads CASSLDETQYF. The CDR3 coding sequence is TGTGCCAGCAGCTTAGACGAGACCCAGTACTTC. Based on the CDR3 plus reference TRBV7-2 and TRBJ2-5, the full variable domain is GAGVSQSPSNKVTEKGKDVELRCDPISGHTALYWYRQSLGQGLEFLIYFQGNSAPDKSGLPSDRFSAERTGGSVSTLTIQRTQQEDSAVYLCASSLDETQYFGPGTRLLVL.

The chain employs TRBV5-1 and TRBJ2-3; the D gene could be TRBD1 or TRBD2 (7 bases each). V dropped 6 bases and J dropped 3 bases, with 17 bases sitting between them. Germline loops: CDR1 SGHRS, CDR2 YFSETQ. This CDR3 spans 15 amino acids. The CDR3 loop is CASTLGGGETDTQYF. CDR3 nucleotide sequence: TGCGCCAGCACTTTGGGAGGGGGCGAGACAGATACGCAGTATTTT.

This chain connects TRBV18 to TRBJ2-7, with TRBD2 matching over 10 bases. Looked up from germline, CDR1 is KGHSH and CDR2 is LQKENI. The CDR3 has 18 amino acids. V was clipped by 6 bases and J by 5 bases; unmatched bases: 19. In DNA, the CDR3 is TGTGCCAGCTCCGAGGAACTAGCGGGATTATGGAAGTCGGACGAGCAGTACTTC. Amino acids: CASSEELAGLWKSDEQYF.

The chain recombines TRBV18 with TRBJ1-3, with 7 bases identical to TRBD1. Per germline, CDR1 KGHSH and CDR2 LQKENI. V lost 3 bases and J lost 2; bases outside the gene matches: 4. The CDR3 has 15 amino acids. This chain's CDR3 is CASSPLQGTGNTIYF. The CDR3 DNA sequence: TGTGCCAGCTCACCTTTACAGGGGACTGGAAACACCATATATTTT.

The CDR3 DNA sequence: TGTGCCAGCGGTCGGGGGTACTCCTACAATGAGCAGTTCTTC. It is translated as CASGRGYSYNEQFF. The rearrangement joins TRBV28 to TRBJ2-1, with a tentative D call TRBD2 (6 bases). Trimming took off 8 bases at V and 0 bases at J, with 11 bases between the two ends. The V gene's germline CDR1 is MDHEN and CDR2 SYDVKM. The CDR3 runs to 14 residues. Full variable domain (rest looked up from reference TRBV28 and TRBJ2-1): DVKVTQSSRYLVKRTGEKVFLECVQDMDHENMFWYRQDPGLGLRLIYFSYDVKMKEKGDIPEGYSVSREKKERFSLILESASTNQTSMYLCASGRGYSYNEQFFGPGTRLTVL.

For the CDR3, the DNA is TGTGCCAGCAGCTCCGGGACAGATAACTATGGCTACACCTTC. Translated, it gives CASSSGTDNYGYTF. The chain recombines TRBV5-4 with TRBJ1-2; TRBD1 matches 7 bases. Trimming removed 3 bases from V and 1 base from J; junction bases left unmatched: 3. Germline assignment: CDR1 SGHNT and CDR2 YYREEE (reference sequence). The CDR3 length is 14 residues.

The chain has TRBV5-6 and TRBJ1-2; weak D call: TRBD1 (6 bases). Germline loops: CDR1 SGHDT, CDR2 YYEEEE. The CDR3 covers 15 residues. V lost 4 bases and J lost 0, with 13 bases in between. The CDR3 DNA is TGTGCCAGCAGCGAGGACAGCTACCCTAACTATGGCTACACCTTC. It yields the protein CASSEDSYPNYGYTF.

This clone occurred once. The chain recombines TRBV19 with TRBJ2-2; perhaps TRBD1 as D (5 bases). Between the trimmed V and J ends, which lost 3 bases and 3 bases, there was a span of 11 bases. Per the germline V gene, CDR1 is LNHDA and CDR2 is SQIVND (reference sequence). CDR3 length: 15 amino acids. CDR3 sequence: CASSMTDPYTGELFF. The CDR3 DNA follows: TGTGCCAGTAGTATGACAGACCCTTACACCGGGGAGCTGTTTTTT.

The chain couples TRBV27 to TRBJ2-1; D ambiguous. With 3 bases removed from V and 4 bases from J, the gap between germline ends came to 7 bases. The germline V gene has CDR1 MNHEY and CDR2 SMNVEV (reference sequence). The CDR3 runs to 13 residues. Here the CDR3 reads CASSFHIYNEQFF. The CDR3 DNA sequence: TGTGCCAGCAGTTTCCACATATACAATGAGCAGTTCTTC.

The chain employs TRBV29-1 and TRBJ1-2; no definite D call. The CDR3 runs 12 residues. Germline V gene data show CDR1 as SQVTM and CDR2 as ANQGSEA. V was pared by 3 bases and J by 8 bases, with 13 bases between. CDR3 nucleotides: TGCAGCGTTGAGACAAGTTCCGGAGGCTACACCTTC. Translating gives CSVETSSGGYTF.

The chain is built from TRBV15 and TRBJ1-6; TRBD1 might be the D (6 bases). From germline, CDR1 is LNHNV and CDR2 YYDKDF (reference sequence). This CDR3 contains 18 residues. Trimming shortened V by 1 base and J by 7 bases, and 20 bases separated the two germline ends. CDR3 region: CATSRGLLRGGANSPLHF. In DNA form, the CDR3 reads TGTGCCACCAGCAGAGGCCTGTTGCGGGGGGGCGCGAATTCACCCCTCCACTTT.

This chain joins TRBV12-3 or TRBV12-4 and TRBJ2-5; no firm D call. The V end was cut by 6 bases, the J end by 2 bases, with 4 bases between. CDR3 length: 11 residues. The CDR3 DNA follows: TGTGCCAGCAGATCTCAAGAGACCCAGTACTTC. It codes for CASRSQETQYF.

The chain employs TRBV28 and TRBJ2-1; D is undetermined. Trimming took off 3 bases at V and 0 bases at J, with 9 bases between the two ends. The CDR3 is made up of 15 amino acids. Germline V gives CDR1 MDHEN, CDR2 SYDVKM. CDR3: CASSFPYISYNEQFF. In DNA form, the CDR3 reads TGTGCCAGCAGTTTTCCCTATATCTCCTACAATGAGCAGTTCTTC.

This chain connects TRBV24-1 to TRBJ2-2; D remains unclear. This CDR3 is built from 16 residues. The V gene's germline CDR1 is KGHDR and CDR2 SFDVKD. The V and J ends lost 5 bases and 2 bases respectively, with 14 bases between them. The CDR3 here is CATSGLGVGNTGELFF. The DNA for the CDR3 is TGTGCCACCAGTGGTTTAGGAGTGGGCAACACCGGGGAGCTGTTTTTT.

The rearrangement uses TRBV27 and TRBJ2-1; 11 bases fit TRBD2. Unmatched junction bases numbered 8, after V lost 5 bases and J lost 8 bases. The CDR3 runs 15 residues. CDR1 is MNHEY and CDR2 is SMNVEV in the germline V gene (reference sequence). In nucleotides, the CDR3 is TGTGCCAGCAGTCCACTAGCGGGAGCTATGGATGAGCAGTTCTTC. Protein: CASSPLAGAMDEQFF.

V usage is TRBV30 and J usage is TRBJ2-1; TRBD2 agrees at 8 bases. After removal of 0 bases from V and 8 bases from J, the junction contained 9 bases not matched to a gene. The CDR3 sequence is 15 residues long. CDR1 and CDR2 from the germline V gene are GTSNPN and SVGIG (reference sequence). CDR3 bases: TGTGCCTGGAGTGTAAGCGGGAGTAATACCCATGAGCAGTTCTTC. Protein product: CAWSVSGSNTHEQFF.

The chain carries TRBV5-1 and TRBJ1-5; TRBD1 matches at 7 bases. The CDR3 consists of 14 residues. The trim removed 0 bases at V and 7 bases at J, leaving 4 bases unmatched. Germline CDR1 is SGHRS and CDR2 is YFSETQ. This CDR3 is CASSLGDSSQPQHF. The DNA of the CDR3 is TGCGCCAGCAGCTTGGGGGACAGCTCACAGCCCCAGCATTTT.

The rearrangement links TRBV19 to TRBJ1-5; 8 bases match TRBD1. CDR3 length: 16 amino acids. Germline-derived CDR1 and CDR2 are LNHDA and SQIVND (reference sequence). Germline trimming cut 4 bases from V and 0 bases from J; bases unmatched to any gene: 5. The CDR3 loop reads CASSRDRSLSNQPQHF. The CDR3, as DNA: TGTGCCAGTAGTAGGGACAGGAGCCTTAGCAATCAGCCCCAGCATTTT.

The genes are TRBV6-1 and TRBJ1-2; D remains ambiguous. CDR1 and CDR2 (germline): MNHNS, SASEGT. Trimming removed 3 bases from V and 7 bases from J, with 12 bases in between. CDR3 length: 13 residues. Here the CDR3 DNA reads TGTGCCAGCAGTGAGGGCTTACTAGGTGGCTACACCTTC. This encodes CASSEGLLGGYTF.

V usage is TRBV2 and J usage is TRBJ1-5; no definite D call. The V gene's germline CDR1 is SNHLY and CDR2 FYNNEI. CDR3 length equals 14 residues. Trimming stripped 5 bases from V and 6 bases from J, with 14 bases between. The CDR3, as DNA: TGTGCCAGCAGTTGGTCCCCCCAAGGTCAGCCCCAGCATTTT. Amino acid sequence: CASSWSPQGQPQHF. The whole variable domain, remainder taken from reference TRBV2 and TRBJ1-5, is EPEVTQTPSHQVTQMGQEVILRCVPISNHLYFYWYRQILGQKVEFLVSFYNNEISEKSEIFDDQFSVERPDGSNFTLKIRSTKLEDSAMYFCASSWSPQGQPQHFGDGTRLSIL.

The chain combines TRBV28 with TRBJ1-4, with a weak D call TRBD1 (6 bases). CDR3 length: 14 amino acids. V was cut by 6 bases and J by 4 bases, with 12 bases left in between. Germline V gene data show CDR1 as MDHEN and CDR2 as SYDVKM. The CDR3 DNA reads as TGTGCCAGCAGCAAACAGGGCGTTAATGAAAAACTGTTTTTT. This translates into CASSKQGVNEKLFF.

The chain carries TRBV9 and TRBJ1-6, with D tentatively TRBD1 (5 bases). V lost 1 base to trimming and J lost 4 bases, with 6 bases between them. Germline V lookup: CDR1 SGDLS, CDR2 YYNGEE. The CDR3 runs 14 residues. CDR3 region: CASSVKGYNSPLHF. The CDR3 region has the DNA TGTGCCAGCAGCGTAAAGGGGTATAATTCACCCCTCCACTTT.

The gene calls are TRBV6-5 and TRBJ2-7; perhaps TRBD1 as D (6 bases). With 6 bases removed from V and 2 bases from J, the gap between germline ends came to 14 bases. Germline V lookup: CDR1 MNHEY, CDR2 SVGAGI. The CDR3 consists of 14 residues. Here the CDR3 reads CASRTRDKTYEQYF. CDR3 in DNA: TGTGCCAGCAGGACCCGGGACAAGACCTACGAGCAGTACTTC.

Concerning this clone: The sample holds other DNA sequences that translate to the same CDR3. This rearrangement joins TRBV5-6 to TRBJ1-3, with no clear D. Trimming shortened V by 2 bases and J by 4 bases, and 4 bases separated the two germline ends. CDR1 is SGHDT and CDR2 is YYEEEE in the germline V gene. There are 12 residues in the CDR3. In DNA, the CDR3 is TGTGCCAGCAGCTTAGGGGGAAACACCATATATTTT. It is translated as CASSLGGNTIYF.

V gene TRBV30 combines with J gene TRBJ2-1; maybe TRBD2 (6 bases). The CDR3 is 14 residues long. Trimming shortened V by 3 bases and J by 9 bases, and 18 bases separated the two germline ends. The V gene's germline CDR1 is GTSNPN and CDR2 SVGIG (reference sequence). The CDR3 DNA sequence: TGTGCCTGGAGATGGGGGACTGATCATATTGAGCAGTTCTTC. Encoded protein: CAWRWGTDHIEQFF.